This T cell receptor beta chain was identified in a study of regulatory dendritic cells for organ transplantation. A word on this clone: The antigen remains unidentified.

The CDR3 spans 16 residues. CDR1 and CDR2 from the germline V gene are MNHNS and SASEGT. The junction had 3 bases not matched to a gene; V was cut back by 1 base and J by 3 bases. Sorted subsets were CFSE-labeled and cultured less than six days with allogeneic dendritic cells. Only in-frame clones appear in the TCRdb table, and some are missing; sequencing was by immunoSEQ multiplex PCR. The table records about 12,000 clones, 75% to 85% of them present only once. Material: naive CD8+ T cells from blood cultured with regulatory dendritic cells. Indicated subset: CD45RA+ naive T cells. The genes are TRBV6-1 and TRBJ1-6; 7 bases align to TRBD1. This clonotype was obtained from a human donor in good health. The CDR3 nucleotides are TGTGCCAGCAGTGAAGAGGGGACAGTCTATAATTCACCCCTCCACTTT. It specifies CASSEEGTVYNSPLHF.